This T cell receptor (beta chain) emerged from a study of blood T cell repertoires in COVID-19. The CDR3 is 14 amino acids. CDR1 and CDR2 from the germline V gene are SGHAT and FQDESV (reference sequence). Deletions cut 2 bases from V and 1 base from J, with 8 bases between. For recovered donors of Cohort 3, there were two negative PCRs, clearance, or symptom resolution. Sequenced by immunoSEQ multiplex PCR; TCRdb stores in-frame clones only, minus some. Among a few hundred thousand clones listed, around 88% were seen once. The source material was PBMCs or T cells enriched from blood (not recorded which). This rearrangement joins TRBV11-1 to TRBJ1-1, with TRBD1 as a possible D gene (5 bases). This TCR derives from a woman aged 40 to 50 who had recovered from COVID-19. CDR3 sequence reads: CASSLTQGNTEAFF. CDR3 bases: TGTGCCAGCAGCTTAACTCAGGGGAACACTGAAGCTTTCTTT.